A selection of T cell receptor beta chains follows, all from one sample in a study of sequential checkpoint blockade in melanoma. Data came from immunoSEQ multiplex PCR; TCRdb stores just in-frame clones and leaves some out. This table has 8,500 to 13,000 clones, approximately 70% appearing once. Sequenced material: CD8+ T cells sorted from blood (inferred from file names), taken from a patient given nivolumab and ipilimumab in sequence. The receptor set was obtained from a human donor with melanoma. Both conserved end residues are part of each CDR3. The order of the fields is V gene, CDR3 length, J gene, D gene, clone size, CDR3 protein, CDR3 DNA. D genes are given only for firm matches. Where a row states a size, it is once, few, many or the class of an expanded clone; other rows omit it.

>TRBV27|15|TRBJ2-1|.|.
CASSPDTSSYNEQFF
TGTGCCAGCAGTCCCGACACGAGCTCCTACAATGAGCAGTTCTTC
>TRBV7-7|16|TRBJ2-5|TRBD2|.
CASSLSLAGRGETQYF
TGTGCTAGCAGCTTGTCCCTAGCGGGGAGGGGAGAGACCCAGTACTTC
>TRBV10-3|15|TRBJ2-7|.|.
CAISEWASPPSEQYF
TGTGCCATCAGTGAGTGGGCTAGCCCCCCATCCGAGCAGTACTTC
>TRBV5-1|16|TRBJ2-3|TRBD2|.
CASSFWTGGRTDTQYF
TGCGCCAGCAGCTTCTGGACGGGGGGGAGGACAGATACGCAGTATTTT
>TRBV5-1|15|TRBJ2-7|.|.
CASSLAGQGPYEQYF
TGCGCCAGCAGCTTGGCCGGCCAGGGTCCTTACGAGCAGTACTTC
>TRBV29-1|13|TRBJ2-7|TRBD1|.
CSALDRGDNEQYF
TGCAGCGCCCTGGACAGGGGGGATAACGAGCAGTACTTC
>TRBV10-2|18|TRBJ2-2|TRBD2|few
CASSDPGLAGGYTGELFF
TGCGCCAGCAGTGACCCGGGACTAGCGGGAGGTTACACCGGGGAGCTGTTTTTT
>TRBV10-1|16|TRBJ2-1|TRBD1|once
CASRERGTGTYNEQFF
TGCGCCAGCAGAGAGCGCGGGACAGGGACCTACAATGAGCAGTTCTTC
>TRBV14|15|TRBJ2-7|TRBD1|few
CASSQAGTGGYEQYF
TGTGCCAGCAGCCAAGCCGGGACAGGGGGCTACGAGCAGTACTTC
>TRBV4-3|14|TRBJ2-7|.|medium-sized
CASSQAREVYEQYF
TGCGCCAGCAGCCAAGCCAGGGAAGTCTATGAGCAGTACTTC
>TRBV27|16|TRBJ2-2|TRBD1|.
CASSNLGTGGPGELFF
TGTGCCAGCAGTAACCTTGGGACAGGGGGTCCCGGGGAGCTGTTTTTT
>TRBV5-1|15|TRBJ1-2|TRBD1|.
CASSPGPGQYYGYTF
TGCGCCAGCAGTCCTGGGCCGGGACAGTACTATGGCTACACCTTC
>TRBV9|14|TRBJ2-7|.|few
CASSVGTLSYEQYF
TGTGCCAGCAGCGTCGGGACACTCTCCTACGAGCAGTACTTC
>TRBV6-6|14|TRBJ1-3|.|few
CASSSDSSGNTIYF
TGTGCCAGCAGTTCCGACAGCTCTGGAAACACCATATATTTT
>TRBV28|14|TRBJ2-2|.|once
CASSLAGGTGELFF
TGTGCCAGCAGTTTGGCCGGGGGCACCGGGGAGCTGTTTTTT
>TRBV13|13|TRBJ2-1|TRBD1|.
CASSLVFGTDQFF
TGTGCCAGCAGCTTAGTTTTCGGGACAGATCAGTTCTTC
>TRBV4-1|17|TRBJ1-2|TRBD1|few
CASSQVWDRVRLGGYTF
TGCGCCAGCAGCCAAGTATGGGACAGGGTCCGTCTGGGTGGCTACACCTTC
>TRBV4-2|16|TRBJ2-7|.|.
CASSHGAATSPYEQYF
TGTGCCAGCAGCCACGGTGCCGCTACTTCTCCCTACGAGCAGTACTTC
>TRBV10-2|11|TRBJ2-7|.|.
CASSEGQEQYF
TGCGCCAGCAGTGAAGGACAGGAGCAGTACTTC
>TRBV4-3|13|TRBJ1-2|.|.
CASSQTGINGYTF
TGCGCCAGCAGCCAAACAGGGATAAATGGCTACACCTTC
>TRBV28|14|TRBJ2-7|.|once
CASSFGTSLYEQYF
TGTGCCAGCAGTTTCGGGACATCCCTCTACGAGCAGTACTTC
>TRBV6-1|16|TRBJ2-3|.|.
CASSASGIRRTDTQYF
TGTGCCAGCAGTGCGTCAGGGATCCGTCGCACAGATACGCAGTATTTT